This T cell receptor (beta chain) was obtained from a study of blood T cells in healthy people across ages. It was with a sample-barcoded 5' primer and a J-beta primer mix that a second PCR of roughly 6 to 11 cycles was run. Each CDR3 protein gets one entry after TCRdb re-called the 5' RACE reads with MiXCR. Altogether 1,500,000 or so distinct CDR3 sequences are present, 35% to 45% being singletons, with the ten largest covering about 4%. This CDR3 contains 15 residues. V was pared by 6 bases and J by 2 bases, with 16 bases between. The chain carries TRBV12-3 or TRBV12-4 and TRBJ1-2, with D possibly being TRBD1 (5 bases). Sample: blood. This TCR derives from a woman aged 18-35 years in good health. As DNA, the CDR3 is TGTGCCAGCAGCCTGGGTCCCGACAGCAACTATGGCTACACCTTC. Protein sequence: CASSLGPDSNYGYTF.